This T cell receptor (beta chain) was obtained from a study of cytomegalovirus exposure and HLA in healthy donors. A word on this clone: Its antigen is unidentified.

General observations from the study: A classifier reportedly called cytomegalovirus status with high sensitivity and specificity.

The CDR3 is 15 amino acids. Deletions cut 0 bases from V and 0 bases from J, with 8 bases between. Germline loops: CDR1 LGHNA, CDR2 YSLEER. PCR primers comprised 60 Vbeta and 13 Jbeta primers. Method: immunoSEQ multiplex PCR; TCRdb's copy keeps in-frame clones and lacks some. The sample has 85,000 to 90,000 clones. The clonotype was recovered from a man aged 50-59 years in good health and CMV-seropositive. This chain uses TRBV4-3 with TRBJ1-1, with D unclear. Sequencing was done on a sample of PBMCs. The CDR3 loop is CASSQDRSLNTEAFF. The CDR3 nucleotides read TGCGCCAGCAGCCAAGATCGGAGTTTGAACACTGAAGCTTTCTTT.